The T cell receptor (beta chain) under discussion was sequenced for a study of control samples from healthy donors and cancer patients. This CDR3 region has 15 residues. Looked up from germline, CDR1 is KGHSH and CDR2 is LQKENI. V trimming: 0 bases; J trimming: 0 bases; junction bases outside the gene matches: 1. TCRdb keeps only in-frame clones here, not all; method: immunoSEQ multiplex PCR. The sample holds about 160,000 clones, more than 85% seen once. This clone was found once. The TCR originated in a woman between 25 and 40 years old in good health. The chain employs TRBV18 and TRBJ1-1; 7 nucleotides line up with TRBD1. What was sequenced was blood. This CDR3 is CASSPPGTVNTEAFF. In nucleotides, the CDR3 is TGTGCCAGCTCACCACCCGGGACAGTGAACACTGAAGCTTTCTTT. Supplemented by reference TRBV18 and TRBJ1-1, the full variable domain reads NAGVMQNPRHLVRRRGQEARLRCSPMKGHSHVYWYRQLPEEGLKFMVYLQKENIIDESGMPKERFSAEFPKEGPSILRIQQVVRGDSAAYFCASSPPGTVNTEAFFGQGTRLTVV.